A single TCR beta chain is shown here with its context. As yet, its antigen is unknown. Data came from immunoSEQ multiplex PCR; TCRdb stores just in-frame clones and leaves some out. The repertoire consists of around 200,000 clones, with roughly three quarters occurring once and the leading ten covering 5.9%. CDR3 size: 13 residues. From germline, CDR1 is SQVTM and CDR2 ANQGSEA. V dropped 6 bases and J dropped 3; count of bases not matched to a gene: 7. These data originate in a study of cytotoxic CD8 clonotypes in ibrutinib-treated CLL. In the study overall: Included were about 11 relapsed/refractory and some 15 treatment-naive patients, of whom 17 to 18 were IGHV unmutated.

Notes on the study in general: Shared public clonotypes were rare, and on treatment they either got smaller or stayed the same.

The TCR originated in a human donor with chronic lymphocytic leukemia. The J gene is TRBJ2-7, the V gene TRBV29-1, with 8 bases matching TRBD2. The sequences come from PBMCs, collected after 12 months of ibrutinib treatment. The CDR3 nucleotides are TGCAGCGTGGCCAGGACTAGCCGCTACGAGCAGTACTTC. It specifies CSVARTSRYEQYF.